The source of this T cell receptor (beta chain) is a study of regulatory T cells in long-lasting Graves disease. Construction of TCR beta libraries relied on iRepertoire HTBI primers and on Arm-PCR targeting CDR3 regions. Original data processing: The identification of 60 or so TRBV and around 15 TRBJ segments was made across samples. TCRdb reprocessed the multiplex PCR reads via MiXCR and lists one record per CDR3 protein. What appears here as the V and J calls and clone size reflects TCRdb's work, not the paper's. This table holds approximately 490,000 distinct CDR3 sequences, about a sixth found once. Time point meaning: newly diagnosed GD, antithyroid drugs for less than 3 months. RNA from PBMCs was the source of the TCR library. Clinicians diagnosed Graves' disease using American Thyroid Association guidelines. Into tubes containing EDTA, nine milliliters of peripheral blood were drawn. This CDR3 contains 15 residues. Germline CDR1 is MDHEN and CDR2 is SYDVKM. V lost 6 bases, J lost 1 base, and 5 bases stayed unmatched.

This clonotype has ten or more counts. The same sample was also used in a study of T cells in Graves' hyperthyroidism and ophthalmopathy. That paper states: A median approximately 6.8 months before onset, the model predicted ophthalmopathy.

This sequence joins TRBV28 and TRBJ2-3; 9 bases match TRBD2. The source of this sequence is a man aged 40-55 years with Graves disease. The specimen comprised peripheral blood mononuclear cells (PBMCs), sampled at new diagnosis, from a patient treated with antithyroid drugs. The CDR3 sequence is CASRDSGSGTDTQYF. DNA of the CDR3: TGTGCCAGCAGAGATAGCGGGAGCGGCACAGATACGCAGTATTTT.